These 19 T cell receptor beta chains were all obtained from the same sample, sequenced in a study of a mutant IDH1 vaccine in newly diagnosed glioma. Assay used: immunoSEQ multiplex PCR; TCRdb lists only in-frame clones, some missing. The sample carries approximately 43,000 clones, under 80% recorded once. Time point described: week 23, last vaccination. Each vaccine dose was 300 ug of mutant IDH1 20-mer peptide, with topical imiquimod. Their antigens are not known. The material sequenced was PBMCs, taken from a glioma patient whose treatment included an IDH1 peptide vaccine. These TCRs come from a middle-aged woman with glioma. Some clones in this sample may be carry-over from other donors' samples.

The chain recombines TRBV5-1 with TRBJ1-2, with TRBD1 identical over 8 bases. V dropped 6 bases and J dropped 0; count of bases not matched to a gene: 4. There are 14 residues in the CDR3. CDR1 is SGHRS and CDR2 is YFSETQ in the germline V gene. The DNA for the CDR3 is TGCGCCAGCACCCAGGGGGCGTCTAACTATGGCTACACCTTC. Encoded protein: CASTQGASNYGYTF.

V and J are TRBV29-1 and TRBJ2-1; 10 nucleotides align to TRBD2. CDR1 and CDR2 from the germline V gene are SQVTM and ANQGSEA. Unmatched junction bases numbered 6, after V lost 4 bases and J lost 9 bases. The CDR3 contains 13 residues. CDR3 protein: CSVVLAGEIEQFF. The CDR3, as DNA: TGCAGCGTTGTGCTAGCGGGAGAAATTGAGCAGTTCTTC.

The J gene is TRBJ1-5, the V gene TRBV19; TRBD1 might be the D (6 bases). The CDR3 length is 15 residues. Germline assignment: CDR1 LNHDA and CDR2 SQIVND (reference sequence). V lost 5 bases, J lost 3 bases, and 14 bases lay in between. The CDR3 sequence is CASSPGGQYNQPQHF. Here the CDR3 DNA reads TGTGCCAGTAGTCCCGGGGGGCAATACAATCAGCCCCAGCATTTT. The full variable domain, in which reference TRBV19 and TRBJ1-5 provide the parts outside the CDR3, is DGGITQSPKYLFRKEGQNVTLSCEQNLNHDAMYWYRQDPGQGLRLIYYSQIVNDFQKGDIAEGYSVSREKKESFPLTVTSAQKNPTAFYLCASSPGGQYNQPQHFGDGTRLSIL.

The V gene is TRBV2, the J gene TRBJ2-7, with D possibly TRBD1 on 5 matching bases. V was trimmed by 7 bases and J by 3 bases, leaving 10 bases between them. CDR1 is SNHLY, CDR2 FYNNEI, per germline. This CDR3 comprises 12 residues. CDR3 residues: CASKQVVYEQYF. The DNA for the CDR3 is TGTGCCAGCAAACAGGTAGTCTACGAGCAGTACTTC.

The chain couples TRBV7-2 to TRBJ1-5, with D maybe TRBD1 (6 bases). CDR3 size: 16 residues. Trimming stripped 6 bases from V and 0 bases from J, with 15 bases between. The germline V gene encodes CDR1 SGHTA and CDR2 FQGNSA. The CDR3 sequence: CASSTGSGYSNQPQHF. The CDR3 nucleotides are TGTGCCAGCAGTACAGGGTCGGGTTATAGCAATCAGCCCCAGCATTTT.

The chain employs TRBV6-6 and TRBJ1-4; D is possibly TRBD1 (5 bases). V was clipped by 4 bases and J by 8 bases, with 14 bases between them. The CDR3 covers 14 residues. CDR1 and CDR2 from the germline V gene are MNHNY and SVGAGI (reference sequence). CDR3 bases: TGTGCCAGCAGTTCGGGGCTTGTGGGCGAAAAACTGTTTTTT. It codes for CASSSGLVGEKLFF.

The CDR3 sequence: CASSQDRGKAGELFF. CDR3 bases: TGCGCCAGCAGCCAAGATCGGGGGAAGGCCGGGGAGCTGTTTTTT. V gene TRBV4-3 combines with J gene TRBJ2-2; D perhaps matches TRBD2 (6 bases). This CDR3 has 15 residues. Trimming pared 0 bases from V and 6 bases from J, leaving 11 bases between. Germline assignment: CDR1 LGHNA and CDR2 YSLEER.

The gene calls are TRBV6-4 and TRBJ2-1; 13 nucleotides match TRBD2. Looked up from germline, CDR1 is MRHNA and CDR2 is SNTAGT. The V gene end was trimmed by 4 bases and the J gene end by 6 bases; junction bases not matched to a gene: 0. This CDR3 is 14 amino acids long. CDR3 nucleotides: TGTGCCAGCAGTGGGACTAGCGGGAGCAATGAGCAGTTCTTC. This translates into CASSGTSGSNEQFF.

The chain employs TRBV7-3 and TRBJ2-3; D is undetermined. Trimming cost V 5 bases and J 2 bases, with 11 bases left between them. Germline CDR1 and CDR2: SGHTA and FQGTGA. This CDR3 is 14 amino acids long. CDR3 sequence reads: CASSPGPSTDTQYF. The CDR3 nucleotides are TGTGCCAGCAGCCCCGGGCCCTCCACAGATACGCAGTATTTT.

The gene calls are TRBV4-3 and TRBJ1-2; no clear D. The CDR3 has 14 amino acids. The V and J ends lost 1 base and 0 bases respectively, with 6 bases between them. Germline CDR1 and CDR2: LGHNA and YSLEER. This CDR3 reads CASSQGQTNYGYTF. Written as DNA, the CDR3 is TGCGCCAGCAGCCAAGGGCAGACTAACTATGGCTACACCTTC.

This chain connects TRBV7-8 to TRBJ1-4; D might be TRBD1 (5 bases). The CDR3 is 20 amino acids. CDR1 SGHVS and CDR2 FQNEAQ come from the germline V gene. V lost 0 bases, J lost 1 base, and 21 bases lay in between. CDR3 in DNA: TGTGCCAGCAGCTTAGCGTCGGGACTCCCCTCGGTGAGAACTAATGAAAAACTGTTTTTT. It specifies CASSLASGLPSVRTNEKLFF.

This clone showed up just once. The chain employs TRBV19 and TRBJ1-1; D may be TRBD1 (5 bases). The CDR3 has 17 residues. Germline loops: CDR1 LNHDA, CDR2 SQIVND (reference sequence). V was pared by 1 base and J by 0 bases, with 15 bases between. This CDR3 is CASSIVGQGVMNTEAFF. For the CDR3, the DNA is TGTGCCAGTAGTATAGTTGGGCAGGGAGTGATGAACACTGAAGCTTTCTTT.

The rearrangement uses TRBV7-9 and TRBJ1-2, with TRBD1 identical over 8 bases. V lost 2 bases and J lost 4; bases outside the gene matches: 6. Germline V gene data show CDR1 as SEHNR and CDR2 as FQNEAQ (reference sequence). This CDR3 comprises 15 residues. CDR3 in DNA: TGTGCCAGCAGCTTAACAGGGGGAGGATCCTATGGCTACACCTTC. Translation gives CASSLTGGGSYGYTF.

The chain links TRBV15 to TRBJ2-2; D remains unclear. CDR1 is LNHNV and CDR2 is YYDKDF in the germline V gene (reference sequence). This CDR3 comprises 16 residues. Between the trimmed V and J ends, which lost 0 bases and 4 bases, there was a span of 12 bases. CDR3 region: CATSRDQVGVTGELFF. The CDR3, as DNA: TGTGCCACCAGCAGAGATCAAGTCGGTGTCACCGGGGAGCTGTTTTTT.

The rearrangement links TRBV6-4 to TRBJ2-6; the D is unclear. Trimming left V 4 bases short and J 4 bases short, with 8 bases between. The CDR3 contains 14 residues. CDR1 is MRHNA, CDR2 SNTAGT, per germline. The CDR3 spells CASSVTAGANVLTF. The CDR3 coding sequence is TGTGCCAGCAGTGTCACGGCCGGGGCCAACGTCCTGACTTTC.

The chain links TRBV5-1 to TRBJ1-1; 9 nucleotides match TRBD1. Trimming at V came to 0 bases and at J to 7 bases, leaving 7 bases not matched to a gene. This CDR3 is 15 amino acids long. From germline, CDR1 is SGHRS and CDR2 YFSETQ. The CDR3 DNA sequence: TGCGCCAGCAGCTTGGGGGGGACAGGGTTCGTTGAAGCTTTCTTT. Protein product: CASSLGGTGFVEAFF.

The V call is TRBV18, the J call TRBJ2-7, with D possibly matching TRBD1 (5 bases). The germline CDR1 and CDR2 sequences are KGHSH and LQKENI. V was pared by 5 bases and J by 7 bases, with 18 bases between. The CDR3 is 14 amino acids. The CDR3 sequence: CASSSVSGAREQYF. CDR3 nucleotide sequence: TGTGCCAGCTCATCCGTTAGTGGGGCGCGGGAGCAGTACTTC. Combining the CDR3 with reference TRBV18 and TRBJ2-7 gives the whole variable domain NAGVMQNPRHLVRRRGQEARLRCSPMKGHSHVYWYRQLPEEGLKFMVYLQKENIIDESGMPKERFSAEFPKEGPSILRIQQVVRGDSAAYFCASSSVSGAREQYFGPGTRLTVT.

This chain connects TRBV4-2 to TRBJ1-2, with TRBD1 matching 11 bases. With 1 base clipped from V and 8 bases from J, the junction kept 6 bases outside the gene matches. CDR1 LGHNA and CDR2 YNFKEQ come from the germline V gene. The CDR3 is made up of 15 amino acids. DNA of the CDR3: TGTGCCAGCAGCCAAGGGAGGACAGGGGGCGAGGGCTACACCTTC. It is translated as CASSQGRTGGEGYTF.

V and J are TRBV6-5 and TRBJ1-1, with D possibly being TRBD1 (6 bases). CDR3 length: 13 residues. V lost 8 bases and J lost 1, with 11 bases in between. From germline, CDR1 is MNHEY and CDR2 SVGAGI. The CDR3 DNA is TGTGCCAGCCGACCCAGGGGGAACACTGAAGCTTTCTTT. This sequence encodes CASRPRGNTEAFF.